This is a list of T cell receptor beta chains from one sample in a study of cytomegalovirus exposure and HLA in healthy donors. The protocol was immunoSEQ multiplex PCR, while the TCRdb copy is restricted to in-frame clones and leaves out a portion. Of 150,000 to 250,000 clones listed, 75% to 85% were seen once; the top ten hold around 6.3%. The material sequenced was PBMCs. The receptors stem from a woman aged 45-59 years in good health and CMV-seropositive. Each CDR3 is given with its conserved first and last residue. Each record gives: D gene, clone size, J gene, V gene, CDR3 DNA, CDR3 protein. The D gene is left open where the match is weak. Clone size appears in some rows only: once, few, many, or a class for an expanded clone.

D gene: NA; clone size: NA; J gene: TRBJ2-1; V gene: TRBV10-3; CDR3 DNA: TGTGCCATCAGTGAGTCAATGGCGGGGGCGAGGGATGAGCAGTTCTTC; CDR3 protein: CAISESMAGARDEQFF
D gene: NA; clone size: NA; J gene: TRBJ1-4; V gene: TRBV7-9; CDR3 DNA: TGTTCCAGCAGCTTAGACAGCGGCCTTAGTGAAAAACTGTTTTTT; CDR3 protein: CSSSLDSGLSEKLFF
D gene: NA; clone size: once; J gene: TRBJ2-2; V gene: TRBV2; CDR3 DNA: TGTGCCAGCAGTGAGGAGGATAGCGCGAACACCGGGGAGCTGTTTTTT; CDR3 protein: CASSEEDSANTGELFF
D gene: TRBD1; clone size: NA; J gene: TRBJ1-1; V gene: TRBV29-1; CDR3 DNA: TGCAGCGTTAGACAGGGGAACACTGAAGCTTTCTTT; CDR3 protein: CSVRQGNTEAFF
D gene: NA; clone size: once; J gene: TRBJ2-1; V gene: TRBV5-1; CDR3 DNA: TGCGCCAGCAGCAACACCGGGACTGCATACAATGAGCAGTTCTTC; CDR3 protein: CASSNTGTAYNEQFF
D gene: TRBD2; clone size: NA; J gene: TRBJ2-3; V gene: TRBV18; CDR3 DNA: TGTGCCAGCTCACCCGGGACTAGCGGGGGGTCAGATACGCAGTATTTT; CDR3 protein: CASSPGTSGGSDTQYF
D gene: NA; clone size: NA; J gene: TRBJ1-2; V gene: TRBV5-1; CDR3 DNA: TGCGCCAGCAGCGGGGGAGGGGCCGGGAATGGCTACACCTTC; CDR3 protein: CASSGGGAGNGYTF
D gene: NA; clone size: NA; J gene: TRBJ1-2; V gene: TRBV28; CDR3 DNA: TGTGCCAGCAGTGCCCCCGGGACAAGAGGCTACACCTTC; CDR3 protein: CASSAPGTRGYTF
D gene: TRBD2; clone size: NA; J gene: TRBJ2-1; V gene: TRBV5-6; CDR3 DNA: TGTGCCAGCAGCTTGCCCCGACTAGCGGGGGGGCACTACAATGAGCAGTTCTTC; CDR3 protein: CASSLPRLAGGHYNEQFF
D gene: TRBD1; clone size: NA; J gene: TRBJ2-7; V gene: TRBV2; CDR3 DNA: TGTGCCAGCAGTGAAGGGACAGGGTCGCGCGAGCAGTACTTC; CDR3 protein: CASSEGTGSREQYF
D gene: TRBD1; clone size: once; J gene: TRBJ2-3; V gene: TRBV25-1; CDR3 DNA: TGTGCCAGCAGTGACCCAGGGACAGTTGATACGCAGTATTTT; CDR3 protein: CASSDPGTVDTQYF
D gene: NA; clone size: NA; J gene: TRBJ1-5; V gene: TRBV18; CDR3 DNA: TGTGCCAGCTCACCGTCAGATAGCAATCAGCCCCAGCATTTT; CDR3 protein: CASSPSDSNQPQHF